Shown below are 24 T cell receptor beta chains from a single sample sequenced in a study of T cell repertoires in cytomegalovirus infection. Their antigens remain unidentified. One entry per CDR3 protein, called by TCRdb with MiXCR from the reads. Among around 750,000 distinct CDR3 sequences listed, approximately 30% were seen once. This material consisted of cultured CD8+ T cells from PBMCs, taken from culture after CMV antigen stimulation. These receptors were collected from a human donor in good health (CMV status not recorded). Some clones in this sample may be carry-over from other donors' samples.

CDR3 nucleotide sequence: TGTGCCAGTAGTCCCTCGCGGTCGGGTGAGCAGTTCTTC. The encoded protein is CASSPSRSGEQFF. This chain uses TRBV19 with TRBJ2-1; D gene ambiguous. CDR3 length: 13 amino acids. The germline V gene has CDR1 LNHDA and CDR2 SQIVND (reference sequence). Trimming took 5 bases from V and 9 from J, leaving 14 bases between them. The whole variable domain, remainder taken from reference TRBV19 and TRBJ2-1, is DGGITQSPKYLFRKEGQNVTLSCEQNLNHDAMYWYRQDPGQGLRLIYYSQIVNDFQKGDIAEGYSVSREKKESFPLTVTSAQKNPTAFYLCASSPSRSGEQFFGPGTRLTVL.

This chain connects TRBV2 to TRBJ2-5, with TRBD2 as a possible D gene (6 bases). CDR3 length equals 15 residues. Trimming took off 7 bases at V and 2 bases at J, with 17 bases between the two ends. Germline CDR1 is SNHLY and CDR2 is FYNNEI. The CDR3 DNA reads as TGTGCCAGCAAAGTTCCGGCGGGGAGGCAAGAGACCCAGTACTTC. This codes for CASKVPAGRQETQYF.

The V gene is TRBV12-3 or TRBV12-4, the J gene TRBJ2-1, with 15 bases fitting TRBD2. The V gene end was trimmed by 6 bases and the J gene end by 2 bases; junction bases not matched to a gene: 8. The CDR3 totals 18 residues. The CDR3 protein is CASSPGTSGGITYNEQFF. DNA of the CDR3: TGTGCCAGCAGCCCCGGGACTAGCGGGGGGATAACCTACAATGAGCAGTTCTTC.

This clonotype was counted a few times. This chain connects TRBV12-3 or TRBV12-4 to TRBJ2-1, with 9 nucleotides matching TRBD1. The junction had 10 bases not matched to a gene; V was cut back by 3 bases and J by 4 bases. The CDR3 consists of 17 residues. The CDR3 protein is CASSLGQGISPYNEQFF. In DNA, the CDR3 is TGTGCCAGCAGTTTGGGACAGGGCATCTCTCCTTACAATGAGCAGTTCTTC.

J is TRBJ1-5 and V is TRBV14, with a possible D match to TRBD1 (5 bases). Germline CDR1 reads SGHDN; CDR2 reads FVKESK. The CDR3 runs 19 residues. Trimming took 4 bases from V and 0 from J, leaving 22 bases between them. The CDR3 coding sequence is TGTGCCAGCAGCCCCGCCATTGGTCCCAGGGACTATAGCAATCAGCCCCAGCATTTT. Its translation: CASSPAIGPRDYSNQPQHF.

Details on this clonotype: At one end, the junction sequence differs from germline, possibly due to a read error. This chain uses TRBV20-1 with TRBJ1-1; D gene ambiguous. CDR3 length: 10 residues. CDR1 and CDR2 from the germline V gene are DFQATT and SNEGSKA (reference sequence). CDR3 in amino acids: CSAREGSVGF. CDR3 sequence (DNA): TGCAGTGCTAGAGAGGGATCTGTTGGGTTT.

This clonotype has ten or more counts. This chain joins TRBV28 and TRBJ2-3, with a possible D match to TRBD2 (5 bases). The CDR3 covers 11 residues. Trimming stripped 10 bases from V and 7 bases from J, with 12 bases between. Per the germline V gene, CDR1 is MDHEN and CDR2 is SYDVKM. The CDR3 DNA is TGTGCCACCTATAGAGGGCATACGCAGTATTTT. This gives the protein CATYRGHTQYF.

The CDR3 DNA reads as TGCAGTGCAAAGGACCGCGCAATCCCTAACTATGGCTACACCTTC. Translation: CSAKDRAIPNYGYTF. V usage is TRBV20-1 and J usage is TRBJ1-2; D is undetermined. Germline-derived CDR1 and CDR2 are DFQATT and SNEGSKA (reference sequence). V gave up 6 bases and J gave up 0 bases, with 17 bases separating them. CDR3 length: 15 residues.

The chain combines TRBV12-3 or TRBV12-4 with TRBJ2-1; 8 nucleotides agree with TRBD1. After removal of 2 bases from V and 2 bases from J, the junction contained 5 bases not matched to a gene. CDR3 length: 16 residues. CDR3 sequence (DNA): TGTGCCAGCAGTTTATCCGACAGGGGCCCCTACAATGAGCAGTTCTTC. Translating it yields CASSLSDRGPYNEQFF.

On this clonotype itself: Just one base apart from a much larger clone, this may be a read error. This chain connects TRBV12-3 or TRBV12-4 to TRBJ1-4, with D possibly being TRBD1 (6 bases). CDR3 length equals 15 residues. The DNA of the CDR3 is TGTGCCAGCAGACCCCCGGGGGCGCGTGATGAAGAACTGTTTTTT. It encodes CASRPPGARDEELFF.

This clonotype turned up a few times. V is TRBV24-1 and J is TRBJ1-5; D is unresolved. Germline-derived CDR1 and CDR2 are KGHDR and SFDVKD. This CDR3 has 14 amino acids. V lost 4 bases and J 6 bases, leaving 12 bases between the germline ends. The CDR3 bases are TGTGCCACCAGTGACGGGGTGATCGGTCAGCCCCAGCATTTT. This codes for CATSDGVIGQPQHF.

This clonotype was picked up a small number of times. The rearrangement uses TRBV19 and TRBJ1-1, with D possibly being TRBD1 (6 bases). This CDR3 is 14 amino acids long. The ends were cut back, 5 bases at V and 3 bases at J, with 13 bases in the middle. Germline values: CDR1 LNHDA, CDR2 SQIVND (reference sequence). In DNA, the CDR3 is TGTGCCAGTAGTTTGGACGGGGGGCACACTGAAGCTTTCTTT. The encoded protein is CASSLDGGHTEAFF.

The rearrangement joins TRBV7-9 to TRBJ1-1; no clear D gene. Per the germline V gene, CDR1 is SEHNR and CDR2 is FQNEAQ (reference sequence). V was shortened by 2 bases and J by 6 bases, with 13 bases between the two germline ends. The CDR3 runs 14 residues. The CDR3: CASSLLGEASEAFF. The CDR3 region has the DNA TGTGCCAGCAGCTTACTTGGGGAGGCTTCTGAAGCTTTCTTT.

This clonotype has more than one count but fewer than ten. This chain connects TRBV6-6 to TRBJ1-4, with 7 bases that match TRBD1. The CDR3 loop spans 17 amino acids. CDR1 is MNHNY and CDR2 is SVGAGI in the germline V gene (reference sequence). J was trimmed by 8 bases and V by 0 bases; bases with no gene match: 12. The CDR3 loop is CASSYSLTDRDNEKLFF. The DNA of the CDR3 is TGTGCCAGCAGTTACTCGTTGACCGACAGGGATAACGAAAAACTGTTTTTT.

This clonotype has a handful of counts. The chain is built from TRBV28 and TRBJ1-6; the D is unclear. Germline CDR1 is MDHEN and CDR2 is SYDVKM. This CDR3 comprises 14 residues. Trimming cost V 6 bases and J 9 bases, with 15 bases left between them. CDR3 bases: TGTGCCAGCAGCGCCACCGGGGTTGGTTCACCCCTCCACTTT. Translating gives CASSATGVGSPLHF.

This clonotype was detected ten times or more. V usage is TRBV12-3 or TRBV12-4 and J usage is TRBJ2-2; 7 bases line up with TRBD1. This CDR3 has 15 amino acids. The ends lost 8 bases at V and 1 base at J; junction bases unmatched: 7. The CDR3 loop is CASQGNRGNTGELFF. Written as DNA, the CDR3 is TGTGCCAGCCAGGGGAACAGGGGGAACACCGGGGAGCTGTTTTTT.

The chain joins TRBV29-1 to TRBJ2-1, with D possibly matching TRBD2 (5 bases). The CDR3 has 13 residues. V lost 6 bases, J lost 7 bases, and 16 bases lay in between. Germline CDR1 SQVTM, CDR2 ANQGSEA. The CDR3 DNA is TGCAGCGTGGGAATAGGACTGGGGAATGAGCAGTTCTTC. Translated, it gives CSVGIGLGNEQFF.

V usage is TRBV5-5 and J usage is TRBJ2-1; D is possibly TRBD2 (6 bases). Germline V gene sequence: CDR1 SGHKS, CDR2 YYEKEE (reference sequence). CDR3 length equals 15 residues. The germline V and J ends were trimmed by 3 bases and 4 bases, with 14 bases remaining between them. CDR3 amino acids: CASSSGGDRYNEQFF. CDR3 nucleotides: TGTGCCAGCAGCTCTGGCGGGGACCGATACAATGAGCAGTTCTTC.

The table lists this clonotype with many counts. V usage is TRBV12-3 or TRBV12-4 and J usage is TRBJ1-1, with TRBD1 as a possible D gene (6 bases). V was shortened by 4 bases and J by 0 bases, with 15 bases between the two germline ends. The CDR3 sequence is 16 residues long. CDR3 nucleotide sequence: TGTGCCAGCAGTTACCCTGGGGGGGGCATGAACACTGAAGCTTTCTTT. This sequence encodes CASSYPGGGMNTEAFF.

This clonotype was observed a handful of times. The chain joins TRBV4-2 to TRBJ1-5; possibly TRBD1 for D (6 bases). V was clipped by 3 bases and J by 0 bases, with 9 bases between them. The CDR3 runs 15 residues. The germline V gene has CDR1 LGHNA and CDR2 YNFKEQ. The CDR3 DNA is TGTGCCAGCAGCCAGGACAGAGATAGCAATCAGCCCCAGCATTTT. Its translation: CASSQDRDSNQPQHF.

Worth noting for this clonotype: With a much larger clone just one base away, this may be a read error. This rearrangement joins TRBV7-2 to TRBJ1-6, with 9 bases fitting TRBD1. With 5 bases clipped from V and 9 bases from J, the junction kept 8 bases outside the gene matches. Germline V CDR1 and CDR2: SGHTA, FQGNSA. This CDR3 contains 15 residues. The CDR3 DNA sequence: TGTGCCAGCAGCCAAAACAGGGGGCGGAGTTCACCCCTCCACTTT. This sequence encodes CASSQNRGRSSPLHF.

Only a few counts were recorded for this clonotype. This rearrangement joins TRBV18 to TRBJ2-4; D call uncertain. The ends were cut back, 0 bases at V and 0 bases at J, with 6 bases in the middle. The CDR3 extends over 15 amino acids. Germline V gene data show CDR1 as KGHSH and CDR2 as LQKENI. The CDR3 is CASSPPALAKNIQYF. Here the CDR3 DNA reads TGTGCCAGCTCACCACCCGCCTTAGCCAAAAACATTCAGTACTTC. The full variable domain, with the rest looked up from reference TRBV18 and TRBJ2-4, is NAGVMQNPRHLVRRRGQEARLRCSPMKGHSHVYWYRQLPEEGLKFMVYLQKENIIDESGMPKERFSAEFPKEGPSILRIQQVVRGDSAAYFCASSPPALAKNIQYFGAGTRLSVL.

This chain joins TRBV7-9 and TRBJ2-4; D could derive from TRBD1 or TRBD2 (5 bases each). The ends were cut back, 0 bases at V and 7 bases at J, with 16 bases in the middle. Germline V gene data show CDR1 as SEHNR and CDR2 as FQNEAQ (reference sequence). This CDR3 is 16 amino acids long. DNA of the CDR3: TGTGCCAGCAGCTTAGCGAGGGGCAAATGGGGGAACATTCAGTACTTC. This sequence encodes CASSLARGKWGNIQYF. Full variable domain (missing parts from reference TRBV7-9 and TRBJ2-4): DTGVSQNPRHKITKRGQNVTFRCDPISEHNRLYWYRQTLGQGPEFLTYFQNEAQLEKSRLLSDRFSAERPKGSFSTLEIQRTEQGDSAMYLCASSLARGKWGNIQYFGAGTRLSVL.

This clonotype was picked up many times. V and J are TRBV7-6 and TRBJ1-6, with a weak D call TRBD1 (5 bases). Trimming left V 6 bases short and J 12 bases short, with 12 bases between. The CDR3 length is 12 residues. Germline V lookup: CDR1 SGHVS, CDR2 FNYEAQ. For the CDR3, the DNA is TGTGCCAGCAGTTCGCCCGGGGGACCCCTCCACTTT. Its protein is CASSSPGGPLHF.